This T cell receptor (beta chain) was obtained from a study of vaccination effects on CD4 cells after COVID-19. Turning to the study itself: Around 2 million PBMC per well were cultured with roughly 9 IU/ml IL-2 and 7.5 to 10 ug/ml peptides.

Investigators separated out CD4+ T cells once around nine days of culture had passed. Participants each got two BNT162b2 or mRNA-1273 vaccine doses. Negative nucleocapsid antibody tests before and after vaccination confirmed no previous SARS-CoV-2 infection. This CDR3 comprises 13 residues. Germline CDR1 GTSNPN, CDR2 SVGIG (reference sequence). V was trimmed by 0 bases and J by 1 base, leaving 4 bases between them. As regards this clone: Antigen: not known.

Assay: immunoSEQ multiplex PCR; the TCRdb copy retains only in-frame clones and omits some. This sample has about 66,000 clones; 70% to 80% occur once, and the top ten carry about 2.5%. Findings and caveats of the study: Whether induced by infection or by vaccine, clones showed marked clonal contraction late after vaccination.

The clonotype comes from a human donor who received a COVID-19 vaccine. The sample in question was CD4+ T cells from PBMCs cultured without peptide, obtained after COVID-19 vaccination. V gene TRBV30 combines with J gene TRBJ1-5, with D hard to call. The CDR3 DNA sequence: TGTGCCTGGAGTGTACAAAGCAATCAGCCCCAGCATTTT. It translates to CAWSVQSNQPQHF. Combining the CDR3 with reference TRBV30 and TRBJ1-5 gives the whole variable domain SQTIHQWPATLVQPVGSPLSLECTVEGTSNPNLYWYRQAAGRGLQLLFYSVGIGQISSEVPQNLSASRPQDRQFILSSKKLLLSDSGFYLCAWSVQSNQPQHFGDGTRLSIL.